This T cell receptor beta chain appears in the sequencing data of a study of cytomegalovirus exposure and HLA in healthy donors. The study ran its PCR with 60 Vbeta and 13 Jbeta primers. Produced via immunoSEQ multiplex PCR; TCRdb's table is partial and in-frame only. The repertoire holds 110,000 or so clones, around 77% seen once, with around 5.8% in the top ten. Though nominally healthy at sampling, donors likely had unrecorded immune exposures. The V gene's germline CDR1 is GTSNPN and CDR2 SVGIG (reference sequence). The CDR3 is 16 amino acids. The V gene end was trimmed by 0 bases and the J gene end by 4 bases; junction bases not matched to a gene: 8. With regard to this clone: What it recognizes is unknown.

Study observations and caveats: Earlier analysis found most TCR beta V segments productive about 87% or about 30% of the time. Accurate predictions that matched the HLA-A and HLA-B alleles of most subjects were reportedly made from TCR beta sequences. Immune exposure information available was restricted to CMV serostatus.

This receptor was obtained from a young woman in good health and CMV-seropositive. J is TRBJ2-3 and V is TRBV30; 9 bases align to TRBD2. Sequenced input: PBMCs. CDR3 sequence: CAWSVGSSGIADTQYF. CDR3 nucleotides: TGTGCCTGGAGTGTAGGGTCTAGCGGGATTGCAGATACGCAGTATTTT.